A selection of T cell receptor beta chains follows, all from one sample in a study of identical twins. TCRdb re-derived calls from the 5' RACE reads in MiXCR, one entry per CDR3 protein. The sample includes about 720,000 distinct CDR3 sequences, about 20% of them seen just once. In addition, the sample was reused for a study of T cells expressing NK-cell markers.

The sequenced material came from PBMCs. These receptors came from a woman aged 18-29 years in good health. Both conserved end residues are part of each CDR3. A D gene is named only where the DNA matches it firmly. The size entry is marked missing in some rows and otherwise reads once, few, many or a size class.

D,size,J,length,V,DNA,CDR3
TRBD1,few,TRBJ1-1,14,TRBV12-3/TRBV12-4,TGTGCCAGCAGCGGTACAGGGGATACCACTGAAGCTTTCTTT,CASSGTGDTTEAFF
TRBD2,.,TRBJ2-5,16,TRBV19,TGTGCCAGTAGCACAAAGCGGGGGGGACGCCAAGAGACCCAGTACTTC,CASSTKRGGRQETQYF
TRBD1,.,TRBJ1-6,14,TRBV20-1,TGCAGTGCTAGAGACGACAGGGAAGCTTCACCCCTCCACTTT,CSARDDREASPLHF
.,few,TRBJ2-1,15,TRBV3-1,TGTGCCAGCAGACCCTCTAGAGCAATTGGCAATGAGCAGTTCTTC,CASRPSRAIGNEQFF
.,many,TRBJ1-2,16,TRBV6-5,TGTGCCAGCAGTTACTCGAGCCTCGGGACCACCTATGGCTACACCTTC,CASSYSSLGTTYGYTF
.,.,TRBJ2-7,16,TRBV6-5,TGTGCCAGCAGTTACGACACGCTAGCGAATTCCTACGAGCAGTACTTC,CASSYDTLANSYEQYF
.,few,TRBJ1-2,16,TRBV12-3/TRBV12-4,TGTGCCAGCAGTCGGCGAGGGGGGACCGCTAACTATGGCTACACCTTC,CASSRRGGTANYGYTF
.,.,TRBJ2-2,13,TRBV5-1,TGCGCCAGCAGCAAATTAGGTACCGGGGAGCTGTTTTTT,CASSKLGTGELFF
TRBD2,.,TRBJ2-1,15,TRBV12-5,TGTGCTAGTGGTTCTAGCGGGGGGGCGTTAGTTTTGCAGTTCTTC,CASGSSGGALVLQFF
.,few,TRBJ2-1,12,TRBV7-9,TGTGCCAGCAGCTTACCCGATGCCCCGGGGTTCTTC,CASSLPDAPGFF
.,many,TRBJ2-1,13,TRBV15,TGTGCCACCAGCAGGCAAGTCAAAAATGAGCAGTTCTTC,CATSRQVKNEQFF
.,.,TRBJ2-3,15,TRBV12-3/TRBV12-4,TGTGCCAGCAGTTTTGGGGGGACCTCCCGAGATACGCAGTATTTT,CASSFGGTSRDTQYF
TRBD1,many,TRBJ1-1,13,TRBV6-1,TGTGCCAGCAGTAAACTACAGGGGTCGGGGGCTTTCTTT,CASSKLQGSGAFF
.,few,TRBJ2-3,12,TRBV6-1,TGTGCCAGCAGTGAAGTGAGAGATACGCAGTATTTT,CASSEVRDTQYF
TRBD2,few,TRBJ2-5,15,TRBV6-4,TGTGCCAGCAGTGAAGGTAGCGGGAGTGGGGAGACCCAGTACTTC,CASSEGSGSGETQYF
TRBD2,few,TRBJ2-3,15,TRBV7-2,TGTGCCAGCCTCGGGACTAGCGGGAGGGCTGATACGCAGTATTTT,CASLGTSGRADTQYF
.,.,TRBJ2-5,15,TRBV14,TGTGCCAGCAGCCAAGATGGAGCCCTACAAGAGACCCAGTACTTC,CASSQDGALQETQYF
.,few,TRBJ1-6,15,TRBV10-3,TGTGCCATCAGTGAGTCTCTGCCAGGAATCTCACCCCTCCACTTT,CAISESLPGISPLHF
TRBD2,few,TRBJ2-4,14,TRBV20-1,TGCAGTCAGCAATCAAGCGGGGCCGACCGCATTCAGTACTTC,CSQQSSGADRIQYF
TRBD2,few,TRBJ2-4,18,TRBV4-3,TGCGCCAGCAGCCAGGAACTAGCGGGAGGGCGACAATTGAGCATTCAGTACTTC,CASSQELAGGRQLSIQYF
.,few,TRBJ1-3,14,TRBV6-1,TGTGCGTGCGGGGGGGCGCATTCTGGAAACACCATATATTTT,CACGGAHSGNTIYF
.,few,TRBJ2-7,14,TRBV6-5,TGTGCCAGCAGTTTCGGGGCGACGAGCCACGAGCAGTACTTC,CASSFGATSHEQYF
TRBD1,.,TRBJ2-7,13,TRBV29-1,TGCAGCGTGAGGACAGGTCTCTTCTACGAGCAGTACTTC,CSVRTGLFYEQYF
.,few,TRBJ2-7,14,TRBV4-3,TGCGCCAGCAGCCGCGACAGGCTACTACGCGAGCAGTACTTC,CASSRDRLLREQYF
TRBD1,few,TRBJ2-1,13,TRBV29-1,TGCAGCGTTGGGGGACAGGGGTACAATGAGCAGTTCTTC,CSVGGQGYNEQFF
.,few,TRBJ2-1,13,TRBV6-4,TGTGCCAGCAGTGTTGAGGTTTGGGATGAGCAGTTCTTC,CASSVEVWDEQFF
.,.,TRBJ1-3,13,TRBV20-1,TGCAGTGCTAGCTCCCACTCTGGAAACACCATATATTTT,CSASSHSGNTIYF
.,.,TRBJ2-7,14,TRBV20-1,TGCAGTGCCGCTGCCTCGATCCCTACCTACGAGCAGTACTTC,CSAAASIPTYEQYF
.,many,TRBJ2-2,17,TRBV7-8,TGTGCCAGCAGCCGGAACCGGGACACTAGAAACACCGGGGAGCTGTTTTTT,CASSRNRDTRNTGELFF
.,.,TRBJ2-7,11,TRBV10-3,TGTGCCGTCCGGGAAACCTACGAGCAGTACTTC,CAVRETYEQYF
TRBD2,few,TRBJ2-1,16,TRBV10-3,TGTGCCATCACCAAGACTAGCGGGGTCTCCTACAATGAGCAGTTCTTC,CAITKTSGVSYNEQFF